A selection of T cell receptor beta chains follows, all from one sample in a study of control samples from healthy donors and cancer patients. Sequenced by immunoSEQ multiplex PCR; TCRdb stores in-frame clones only, minus some. The table shows some 130,000 clones, with just under 90% occurring only once. Sequencing was performed on PBMCs. These receptors originate from a man aged 50 or older with head and neck cancer. The CDR3 runs from the conserved cysteine through the conserved F or W. A D gene is named only where the DNA matches it firmly. Not every row has a clone size; where given, it reads once, few, many or a size class.

TRBJ2-3 once TRBV27 . TGTGCCAGCAGTTCGTTCGGTGGGGCAGATACGCAGTATTTT CASSSFGGADTQYF
TRBJ2-2 few TRBV5-1 . TGCGCCAGCAGCCCCCTGAGGACAGTGAACACCGGGGAGCTGTTTTTT CASSPLRTVNTGELFF
TRBJ2-3 once TRBV13 . TGTGCCAGCAGCTCCACCCTGGGAGATACGCAGTATTTT CASSSTLGDTQYF
TRBJ2-1 once TRBV11-2 TRBD2 TGTGCCAGCAGGTCTAGCGGGGGGGCCCGGAATGAGCAGTTCTTC CASRSSGGARNEQFF
TRBJ1-2 . TRBV5-6 . TGTGCCAGCAGCCCGGCGGGGGTTCCTAACTATGGCTACACCTTC CASSPAGVPNYGYTF
TRBJ2-4 . TRBV7-9 . TGTGCCAGCAGCTTAGGGGACGGAAGCATTCAGTACTTC CASSLGDGSIQYF
TRBJ2-1 . TRBV4-2 TRBD1 TGTGCCAGCAGCCAAGAAGGGACAGGCTCCTACAATGAGCAGTTCTTC CASSQEGTGSYNEQFF
TRBJ1-5 . TRBV7-2 . TGTGCCAGCAGCTTAAGACCGAATCAGCCCCAGCATTTT CASSLRPNQPQHF
TRBJ2-7 . TRBV9 . TGTGCCAGCAGCGCTAGGGACTCCTACGCCTACGAGCAGTACTTC CASSARDSYAYEQYF
TRBJ1-6 once TRBV18 . TGTGCCAGCTCACCTACAGGGCTAAATTCACCCCTCCACTTT CASSPTGLNSPLHF
TRBJ1-1 . TRBV5-1 . TGCGCCAGCAGCTTCCGGGACTTCAACACTGAAGCTTTCTTT CASSFRDFNTEAFF
TRBJ2-5 . TRBV11-2 TRBD1 TGTGCCAGCAGCTTCAATGGGGGACAGGGAAACCAAGAGACCCAGTACTTC CASSFNGGQGNQETQYF
TRBJ2-5 . TRBV10-2 TRBD2 TGCGCCAGCAGTGGAGCGGGGGGACGATACCAAGAGACCCAGTACTTC CASSGAGGRYQETQYF
TRBJ2-7 . TRBV3-1/TRBV3-2 TRBD2 TGTGCCAGCAGCCAAGCGAGCGGGAGGGGGTACGAGCAGTACTTC CASSQASGRGYEQYF
TRBJ1-4 . TRBV19 . TGTGCCAGTACCTCTACGACAGCTAGTAATGAAAAACTGTTTTTT CASTSTTASNEKLFF
TRBJ2-7 . TRBV5-4 TRBD2 TGTGCCAGCAGCCGATCTGGACGGGGGGACTACGAGCAGTACTTC CASSRSGRGDYEQYF
TRBJ2-7 . TRBV19 . TGTGCCAGTAGAGGACTGTCGTACGAGCAGTACTTC CASRGLSYEQYF
TRBJ1-1 . TRBV2 . TGTGCCAGCAGCGCACAGGGTGCCGCTGAAGCTTTCTTT CASSAQGAAEAFF
TRBJ2-7 . TRBV5-1 TRBD1 TGCGCCAGCAGCCCCGGACAGGGAGCTTTTTCAGAGCAGTACTTC CASSPGQGAFSEQYF
TRBJ2-7 . TRBV5-4 TRBD2 TGTGCCAGCAGTTTCGCCGGGGGGTACGAGCAGTACTTC CASSFAGGYEQYF
TRBJ2-1 . TRBV6-4 . TGTGCCAGCAGTGACTTCGGGGGAGTTGGCAATGAGCAGTTCTTC CASSDFGGVGNEQFF
TRBJ2-1 . TRBV5-1 . TGCGCCAGCAGCCGGACGGGCCAAGAGCAGTTCTTC CASSRTGQEQFF
TRBJ1-1 . TRBV28 . TGTGCCAGCAGTTTATCAACAGTCCTGGGGACTGAAGCTTTCTTT CASSLSTVLGTEAFF
TRBJ2-2 once TRBV10-3 TRBD1 TGTGCCATCAGAGCAGGGGGATACACCGGGGAGCTGTTTTTT CAIRAGGYTGELFF
TRBJ1-4 . TRBV6-1 . TGTGCCAGCAGTGAACAGGGGTATAATGAAAAACTGTTTTTT CASSEQGYNEKLFF
TRBJ1-2 . TRBV27 . TGTGCCAGCCGCCCTTTCCTTTCTAACTATGGCTACACCTTC CASRPFLSNYGYTF
TRBJ1-4 . TRBV7-9 TRBD1 TGTGCCAGCAGTGAGCGGGACAGGAATGAAAAACTGTTTTTT CASSERDRNEKLFF
TRBJ2-7 . TRBV5-1 . TGCGCCAGCAGCCGATGGGGCGGGTCCTACGAGCAGTACTTC CASSRWGGSYEQYF
TRBJ2-7 . TRBV28 . TGTGCCAGCAGTTTAACGGGAGATGGCTACGAGCAGTACTTC CASSLTGDGYEQYF
TRBJ2-7 . TRBV5-8 . TGTGCCAGCAGCTTTTTAGTGGGGGAGCAGTACTTC CASSFLVGEQYF
TRBJ2-5 . TRBV7-9 . TGTGCCAGCAGCTTGATGGGGGCCCGGGAGACCCAGTACTTC CASSLMGARETQYF
TRBJ2-5 . TRBV6-1 . TGTGCCAGCAGTGAATCATTACAGGGTCAAGAGACCCAGTACTTC CASSESLQGQETQYF